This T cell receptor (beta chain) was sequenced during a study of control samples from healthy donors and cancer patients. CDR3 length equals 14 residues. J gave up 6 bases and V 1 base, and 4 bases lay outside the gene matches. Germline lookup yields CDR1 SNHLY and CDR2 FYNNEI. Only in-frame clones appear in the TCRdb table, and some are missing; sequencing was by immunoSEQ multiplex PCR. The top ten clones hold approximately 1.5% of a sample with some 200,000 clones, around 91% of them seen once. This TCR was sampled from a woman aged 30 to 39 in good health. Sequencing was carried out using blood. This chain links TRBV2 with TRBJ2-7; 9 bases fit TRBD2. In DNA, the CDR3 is TGTGCCAGCAGTGAAGGTAGCGGGAGATTCGAGCAGTACTTC. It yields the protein CASSEGSGRFEQYF. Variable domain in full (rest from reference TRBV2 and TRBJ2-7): EPEVTQTPSHQVTQMGQEVILRCVPISNHLYFYWYRQILGQKVEFLVSFYNNEISEKSEIFDDQFSVERPDGSNFTLKIRSTKLEDSAMYFCASSEGSGRFEQYFGPGTRLTVT.